Presented here are 31 T cell receptor beta chains from one specimen sequenced in a study of technical replicates of blood from a handful of donors. Some clones are missing from TCRdb's copy, which holds only in-frame ones; the method was immunoSEQ multiplex PCR. The table has about 90,000 clones, 85% to 95% seen once. What was sequenced was T cells isolated from PBMCs. The receptors stem from a human donor in good health.

The genes are TRBV29-1 and TRBJ2-7, with D perhaps matching TRBD1 (5 bases). Trimming left V 0 bases short and J 0 bases short, with 12 bases between. Germline V gene sequence: CDR1 SQVTM, CDR2 ANQGSEA. This CDR3 has 15 amino acids. This CDR3 is CSVEDPGRSSYEQYF. CDR3 in DNA: TGCAGCGTTGAAGACCCAGGGCGGAGCTCCTACGAGCAGTACTTC.

The DNA for the CDR3 is TGTGCCAGCAGTCAAGACCCCAGGGGAAGCTACAATGAGCAGTTCTTC. This sequence encodes CASSQDPRGSYNEQFF. V is TRBV6-1 and J is TRBJ2-1; possibly TRBD1 for D (6 bases). V gave up 5 bases and J gave up 3 bases, with 17 bases separating them. The CDR3 is 16 amino acids. Germline V gene lookup returns CDR1 MNHNS and CDR2 SASEGT.

The rearrangement joins TRBV5-6 to TRBJ2-1, with D perhaps TRBD2 (5 bases). This CDR3 is 16 amino acids long. Per germline, CDR1 SGHDT and CDR2 YYEEEE. Between the trimmed V and J ends, which lost 0 bases and 1 base, there was a span of 11 bases. The DNA for the CDR3 is TGTGCCAGCAGCTTGGTTTGGCGGGTATCCTACAATGAGCAGTTCTTC. This codes for CASSLVWRVSYNEQFF.

The chain recombines TRBV2 with TRBJ2-3; 7 bases are shared with TRBD2. The CDR3 sequence is 14 residues long. V was clipped by 4 bases and J by 5 bases; unmatched bases: 6. Germline assignment: CDR1 SNHLY and CDR2 FYNNEI. CDR3 DNA sequence: TGTGCCAGCAGTGGCCTAGCGGTTGGAGATACGCAGTATTTT. Its protein is CASSGLAVGDTQYF.

The chain employs TRBV6-1 and TRBJ1-2; maybe TRBD1 (5 bases). The CDR3 extends over 16 amino acids. The ends were cut back, 0 bases at V and 2 bases at J, with 13 bases in the middle. Germline V gives CDR1 MNHNS, CDR2 SASEGT. The CDR3 sequence is CASSEAGGAGNYGYTF. The CDR3 DNA follows: TGTGCCAGCAGTGAAGCTGGAGGGGCGGGGAACTATGGCTACACCTTC.

The chain is built from TRBV10-1 and TRBJ1-1; D gene unclear. This CDR3 has 13 residues. CDR1 WNHNN and CDR2 SYGVQD come from the germline V gene (reference sequence). The V end lost 2 bases, the J end lost 8 bases, and 12 bases lay between the germline ends. As DNA, the CDR3 is TGCGCCAGCAGTGAGCGGAGCGAGAGGGAAGCTTTCTTT. Protein: CASSERSEREAFF.

J is TRBJ2-3 and V is TRBV6-1, with 11 nucleotides matching TRBD1. Trimming cost V 4 bases and J 4 bases; bases outside gene matches: 4. CDR3 length: 15 residues. Germline V gene data show CDR1 as MNHNS and CDR2 as SASEGT. For the CDR3, the DNA is TGTGCCAGCAGTGTCCGGGACAGGGGGGCAGATACGCAGTATTTT. Protein: CASSVRDRGADTQYF.

In nucleotides, the CDR3 is TGTGCCAGCAGCATATCCGTGACAGGGGCCAACTATGGCTACACCTTC. Translating it yields CASSISVTGANYGYTF. This sequence joins TRBV7-8 and TRBJ1-2; 8 bases line up with TRBD1. This CDR3 has 16 amino acids. In germline, CDR1 is SGHVS, CDR2 FQNEAQ. Unmatched junction bases numbered 10, after V lost 5 bases and J lost 2 bases.

This chain's CDR3 is CASSGTMETEAFF. CDR3 coding DNA: TGTGCCAGTAGTGGTACCATGGAGACTGAAGCTTTCTTT. The rearrangement links TRBV19 to TRBJ1-1; D unresolved. The CDR3 has 13 amino acids. Germline-derived CDR1 and CDR2 are LNHDA and SQIVND (reference sequence). V was cut by 5 bases and J by 5 bases, with 12 bases left in between.

The V gene is TRBV18, the J gene TRBJ2-5; unclear D gene. This CDR3 comprises 13 residues. CDR1 and CDR2 (germline): KGHSH, LQKENI. Trimming removed 2 bases from V and 1 base from J, with 5 bases in between. CDR3 in DNA: TGTGCCAGCTCACCATCAGGCCAAGAGACCCAGTACTTC. Its translation is CASSPSGQETQYF.

The V call is TRBV18, the J call TRBJ1-1; 7 bases match TRBD1. The germline CDR1 and CDR2 sequences are KGHSH and LQKENI. The CDR3 consists of 14 residues. After removal of 3 bases from V and 3 bases from J, the junction contained 4 bases not matched to a gene. This chain's CDR3 is CASSPTDRDTEAFF. The DNA of the CDR3 is TGTGCCAGCTCACCGACCGACAGGGACACTGAAGCTTTCTTT.

This sequence joins TRBV28 and TRBJ2-5; 7 nucleotides match TRBD1. The CDR3 loop spans 14 amino acids. The ends lost 5 bases at V and 3 bases at J; junction bases unmatched: 6. The V gene's germline CDR1 is MDHEN and CDR2 SYDVKM. CDR3 in amino acids: CASSGPGQKETQYF. The DNA for the CDR3 is TGTGCCAGCAGTGGCCCGGGACAGAAAGAGACCCAGTACTTC.

This chain uses TRBV7-8 with TRBJ2-2; TRBD1 matches 10 bases. Germline V gene lookup returns CDR1 SGHVS and CDR2 FQNEAQ. This CDR3 is 15 amino acids long. Unmatched junction bases numbered 3, after V lost 5 bases and J lost 3 bases. The CDR3 here is CASSQTGGDTGELFF. CDR3 bases: TGTGCCAGCAGCCAGACAGGGGGCGACACCGGGGAGCTGTTTTTT.

This chain links TRBV19 with TRBJ2-7, with D possibly being TRBD1 (5 bases). There are 14 residues in the CDR3. The germline V gene has CDR1 LNHDA and CDR2 SQIVND (reference sequence). The ends were cut back, 5 bases at V and 2 bases at J, with 13 bases in the middle. The CDR3 sequence: CASSQGFITYEQYF. The CDR3 DNA is TGTGCCAGTAGTCAGGGCTTCATCACCTACGAGCAGTACTTC.

The chain carries TRBV4-1 and TRBJ2-7, with 9 bases lining up with TRBD2. The germline gives CDR1 MGHRA, CDR2 YSYEKL. V was pared by 0 bases and J by 4 bases, with 10 bases of the junction left unmatched. CDR3 length: 17 residues. The CDR3 spells CASSQESGGQTFYEQYF. CDR3 coding DNA: TGCGCCAGCAGCCAAGAAAGCGGGGGGCAAACTTTTTACGAGCAGTACTTC.

The chain has TRBV7-8 and TRBJ2-7; 8 bases agree with TRBD1. Germline lookup yields CDR1 SGHVS and CDR2 FQNEAQ. J was trimmed by 5 bases and V by 5 bases; bases with no gene match: 8. The CDR3 has 14 residues. The CDR3: CASSVRDRLDEQYF. CDR3 nucleotides: TGTGCCAGCAGCGTACGGGACAGGTTGGACGAGCAGTACTTC.

The gene calls are TRBV27 and TRBJ1-6; no clear D gene. This CDR3 is 14 amino acids long. V was trimmed by 1 base and J by 3 bases, leaving 4 bases between them. Germline CDR1 and CDR2: MNHEY and SMNVEV (reference sequence). CDR3 nucleotides: TGTGCCAGCAGTTTATTTCTCTATAATTCACCCCTCCACTTT. This translates into CASSLFLYNSPLHF.

The gene calls are TRBV11-2 and TRBJ1-2; 7 nucleotides match TRBD1. The germline gives CDR1 SGHAT, CDR2 FQNNGV. V trimming: 5 bases; J trimming: 6 bases; junction bases outside the gene matches: 9. The CDR3 contains 14 residues. CDR3 nucleotides: TGTGCCAGCAGCCCCGGGACAGCTTTTAATGGCTACACCTTC. Protein product: CASSPGTAFNGYTF.

The genes are TRBV5-1 and TRBJ2-7, with 10 bases lining up with TRBD1. J was trimmed by 2 bases and V by 4 bases; bases with no gene match: 6. This CDR3 is built from 15 residues. Germline CDR1 and CDR2: SGHRS and YFSETQ. CDR3 loop: CASSLGTGDTYEQYF. The CDR3 DNA reads as TGCGCCAGCAGCCTGGGGACAGGGGATACCTACGAGCAGTACTTC.

The DNA for the CDR3 is TGCGCCAGCAGTTTACAGGGATGGGATAGCACAGATACGCAGTATTTT. This sequence encodes CASSLQGWDSTDTQYF. V and J are TRBV5-1 and TRBJ2-3; D possibly corresponds to TRBD1 (6 bases). This CDR3 comprises 16 residues. CDR1 and CDR2 (germline): SGHRS, YFSETQ. The V gene lost 5 bases and the J gene lost 0 bases, with 16 bases spanning the gap.

The chain employs TRBV28 and TRBJ2-7, with D possibly being TRBD1 (5 bases). Per the germline V gene, CDR1 is MDHEN and CDR2 is SYDVKM. The CDR3 is 13 residues long. Trimming left V 2 bases short and J 5 bases short, with 10 bases between. Here the CDR3 DNA reads TGTGCCAGCAGTTTAAGGGGCCCTGACGAGCAGTACTTC. Protein: CASSLRGPDEQYF.

V usage is TRBV7-8 and J usage is TRBJ2-7; D is perhaps TRBD2 (6 bases). V was pared by 5 bases and J by 0 bases, with 14 bases between. The germline V gene has CDR1 SGHVS and CDR2 FQNEAQ. The CDR3 is 15 amino acids. Here the CDR3 DNA reads TGTGCCAGCAGCCAACGGGGGTACGACTCCTACGAGCAGTACTTC. Its protein is CASSQRGYDSYEQYF.

The J gene is TRBJ1-1, the V gene TRBV6-6; 8 bases match TRBD1. The J segment lost 4 bases and the V segment lost 11 bases, leaving 6 bases of the junction unmatched. CDR1 is MNHNY, CDR2 SVGAGI, per germline (reference sequence). This CDR3 region has 12 residues. The CDR3 bases are TGTGCCGGCGACAGGGGCGGCACTGAAGCTTTCTTT. This translates into CAGDRGGTEAFF.

The CDR3 DNA reads TGTGCCAGCAGCCGGGACAGGGGGCTTGAAGGTCAGCCCCAGCATTTT. It yields the protein CASSRDRGLEGQPQHF. This chain uses TRBV9 with TRBJ1-5; 12 bases agree with TRBD1. The CDR3 spans 16 residues. V shed 4 bases and J 6 bases; nucleotides not matched to a gene: 8. The germline gives CDR1 SGDLS, CDR2 YYNGEE.

The chain carries TRBV4-1 and TRBJ1-1; D remains unclear. The CDR3 spans 14 residues. The V gene's germline CDR1 is MGHRA and CDR2 YSYEKL. Trimming stripped 4 bases from V and 1 base from J, with 10 bases between. CDR3 region: CASSLITANTEAFF. The CDR3 DNA reads as TGCGCCAGCAGCCTAATAACAGCGAACACTGAAGCTTTCTTT.

This sequence joins TRBV25-1 and TRBJ2-1; D gene ambiguous. The V end was cut by 4 bases, the J end by 0 bases, with 10 bases between. CDR3 length: 15 residues. The germline gives CDR1 MGHDK, CDR2 SYGVNS. The CDR3 loop reads CASSGLNYSYNEQFF. The CDR3 bases are TGTGCCAGCAGTGGACTCAATTACTCCTACAATGAGCAGTTCTTC.

J is TRBJ2-5 and V is TRBV7-2, with 7 nucleotides matching TRBD2. The CDR3 runs 14 residues. V shed 2 bases, J shed 4 bases, and the junction held 4 bases outside the gene matches. In germline, CDR1 is SGHTA, CDR2 FQGNSA. CDR3 in amino acids: CASSLQPGGETQYF. The DNA for the CDR3 is TGTGCCAGCAGCTTACAGCCGGGGGGAGAGACCCAGTACTTC.

The V call is TRBV11-2, the J call TRBJ2-1; 10 bases match TRBD2. The CDR3 is made up of 16 amino acids. Germline lookup yields CDR1 SGHAT and CDR2 FQNNGV. J was trimmed by 3 bases and V by 1 base; bases with no gene match: 3. The CDR3 nucleotides are TGTGCCAGCAGCTTAGTTGCTAGCGGGAGCTACAATGAGCAGTTCTTC. This translates into CASSLVASGSYNEQFF.

This clone was seen once. The chain combines TRBV7-6 with TRBJ2-3; unclear D gene. The V end lost 4 bases, the J end lost 2 bases, and 19 bases lay between the germline ends. The CDR3 is 17 residues long. CDR1 is SGHVS and CDR2 is FNYEAQ in the germline V gene. The CDR3 protein is CASSSSSVYSTTDTQYF. In nucleotides, the CDR3 is TGTGCCAGCAGCTCTTCCTCGGTCTATAGCACCACAGATACGCAGTATTTT.

The chain is built from TRBV5-1 and TRBJ1-1; TRBD1 matches at 7 bases. This CDR3 contains 17 residues. Germline V gives CDR1 SGHRS, CDR2 YFSETQ. Trimming removed 3 bases from V and 1 base from J; junction bases left unmatched: 12. CDR3 protein: CASSWRTRAGGNTEAFF. The CDR3 DNA reads TGCGCCAGCAGCTGGAGGACGAGGGCAGGGGGGAACACTGAAGCTTTCTTT.

This rearrangement joins TRBV9 to TRBJ1-1; TRBD1 might be the D (6 bases). Germline CDR1 SGDLS, CDR2 YYNGEE. The CDR3 is 15 residues long. Deletions cut 0 bases from V and 5 bases from J, with 14 bases between. CDR3 sequence (DNA): TGTGCCAGCAGCGTAGGCCACAGGGAAGAAACTGAAGCTTTCTTT. This codes for CASSVGHREETEAFF.